These T cell receptor beta chains were read from a single sample in a study of cytomegalovirus exposure and HLA in healthy donors. TCRdb's copy holds only in-frame clones and misses some; the assay was immunoSEQ multiplex PCR. Here the sample spans about 120,000 clones, approximately 78% being singletons. Sequences were obtained from PBMCs. Every receptor here comes from a woman between 25 and 40 years old in good health and CMV-seropositive. The CDR3 runs from the conserved cysteine through the conserved F or W. A D gene is named only where the DNA matches it firmly. Size values are once, few and many counts, or a class for expanded clones, and some rows have none.

clone size: .; D gene: .; J gene: TRBJ2-1; V gene: TRBV4-2; CDR3 protein: CASSHPPYNEQFF; CDR3 DNA: TGTGCCAGCAGCCACCCTCCCTACAATGAGCAGTTCTTC
clone size: .; D gene: TRBD2; J gene: TRBJ2-5; V gene: TRBV11-2; CDR3 protein: CASSPIGGGQVLKTQYF; CDR3 DNA: TGTGCCAGCAGCCCAATCGGGGGGGGGCAGGTTCTGAAGACCCAGTACTTC
clone size: .; D gene: TRBD1; J gene: TRBJ2-7; V gene: TRBV5-1; CDR3 protein: CASRWTGSHEQYF; CDR3 DNA: TGCGCCAGCAGATGGACAGGGAGCCACGAGCAGTACTTC
clone size: .; D gene: TRBD1; J gene: TRBJ2-2; V gene: TRBV2; CDR3 protein: CASRARGQVYVMNTGELFF; CDR3 DNA: TGTGCCAGCAGGGCGCGTGGACAGGTTTACGTCATGAACACCGGGGAGCTGTTTTTT
clone size: .; D gene: TRBD2; J gene: TRBJ2-1; V gene: TRBV29-1; CDR3 protein: CSVERLAGPSYNEQFF; CDR3 DNA: TGCAGCGTTGAGCGACTAGCGGGGCCCTCCTACAATGAGCAGTTCTTC
clone size: .; D gene: .; J gene: TRBJ2-2; V gene: TRBV5-1; CDR3 protein: CASSLAGLKRTGELFF; CDR3 DNA: TGCGCCAGCAGCTTGGCAGGGCTCAAGAGGACCGGGGAGCTGTTTTTT
clone size: .; D gene: TRBD1; J gene: TRBJ1-5; V gene: TRBV28; CDR3 protein: CASSLGTGGWKGNQPQHF; CDR3 DNA: TGTGCCAGCAGTTTGGGGACAGGGGGCTGGAAGGGCAATCAGCCCCAGCATTTT
clone size: .; D gene: .; J gene: TRBJ1-6; V gene: TRBV29-1; CDR3 protein: CSVSGQSNNSPLHF; CDR3 DNA: TGCAGCGTTTCTGGACAGAGCAATAATTCACCCCTCCACTTT
clone size: .; D gene: TRBD1; J gene: TRBJ2-5; V gene: TRBV7-9; CDR3 protein: CASSRQGAGETQYF; CDR3 DNA: TGTGCCAGCAGCCGGCAGGGGGCGGGAGAGACCCAGTACTTC
clone size: .; D gene: .; J gene: TRBJ2-1; V gene: TRBV7-9; CDR3 protein: CASSSFNEQFF; CDR3 DNA: TGTGCCAGCAGCTCCTTCAATGAGCAGTTCTTC
clone size: .; D gene: TRBD1; J gene: TRBJ2-7; V gene: TRBV18; CDR3 protein: CASSPVGTGPNYEQYF; CDR3 DNA: TGTGCCAGCTCACCAGTCGGGACAGGGCCTAACTACGAGCAGTACTTC
clone size: .; D gene: TRBD1; J gene: TRBJ2-7; V gene: TRBV25-1; CDR3 protein: CASSEKDRSYEQYF; CDR3 DNA: TGTGCCAGCAGTGAAAAGGACAGGTCCTACGAGCAGTACTTC
clone size: .; D gene: .; J gene: TRBJ1-2; V gene: TRBV2; CDR3 protein: CAGEGIEGYTF; CDR3 DNA: TGTGCCGGGGAGGGGATAGAAGGCTACACCTTC
clone size: .; D gene: TRBD1; J gene: TRBJ2-7; V gene: TRBV6-5; CDR3 protein: CASSYGGQGAYEQYF; CDR3 DNA: TGTGCCAGCAGTTACGGGGGACAGGGGGCGTACGAGCAGTACTTC
clone size: .; D gene: TRBD1; J gene: TRBJ2-2; V gene: TRBV5-6; CDR3 protein: CASSADRVNTGELFF; CDR3 DNA: TGTGCCAGCAGCGCTGACAGGGTGAACACCGGGGAGCTGTTTTTT
clone size: .; D gene: TRBD1; J gene: TRBJ1-4; V gene: TRBV5-1; CDR3 protein: CASSTQGAFGEKLFF; CDR3 DNA: TGCGCCAGCAGCACCCAGGGGGCCTTTGGGGAAAAACTGTTTTTT
clone size: once; D gene: .; J gene: TRBJ1-1; V gene: TRBV19; CDR3 protein: CASGPTVNTEAFF; CDR3 DNA: TGTGCCAGTGGGCCGACGGTGAACACTGAAGCTTTCTTT
clone size: .; D gene: .; J gene: TRBJ1-2; V gene: TRBV2; CDR3 protein: CASSDTPSGYTF; CDR3 DNA: TGTGCCAGCAGCGACACCCCGAGTGGCTACACCTTC
clone size: few; D gene: .; J gene: TRBJ1-5; V gene: TRBV27; CDR3 protein: CASSLEHDQPQHF; CDR3 DNA: TGTGCCAGCAGTTTAGAACACGATCAGCCCCAGCATTTT
clone size: .; D gene: .; J gene: TRBJ2-7; V gene: TRBV5-6; CDR3 protein: CASSPRVHANYEQYF; CDR3 DNA: TGTGCCAGCAGCCCGCGGGTCCATGCGAACTACGAGCAGTACTTC
clone size: .; D gene: .; J gene: TRBJ1-2; V gene: TRBV28; CDR3 protein: CASSLIPGFDGYTF; CDR3 DNA: TGTGCCAGCAGTTTAATTCCGGGATTCGATGGCTACACCTTC
clone size: .; D gene: TRBD2; J gene: TRBJ2-4; V gene: TRBV28; CDR3 protein: CASSSGYGGALRNIQYF; CDR3 DNA: TGTGCCAGCAGCTCTGGGTACGGGGGGGCTCTTCGGAACATTCAGTACTTC
clone size: .; D gene: .; J gene: TRBJ2-5; V gene: TRBV7-9; CDR3 protein: CSSSLGGGGSYQETQYF; CDR3 DNA: TGTTCCAGCAGCTTGGGAGGCGGGGGCTCGTACCAAGAGACCCAGTACTTC
clone size: .; D gene: .; J gene: TRBJ2-1; V gene: TRBV28; CDR3 protein: CASSPLAPSGYYNEQFF; CDR3 DNA: TGTGCCAGCAGCCCTCTGGCTCCCAGCGGGTACTACAATGAGCAGTTCTTC
clone size: few; D gene: .; J gene: TRBJ2-5; V gene: TRBV15; CDR3 protein: CATSPTGSPYQETQYF; CDR3 DNA: TGTGCCACCAGCCCGACCGGGTCTCCGTACCAAGAGACCCAGTACTTC
clone size: .; D gene: .; J gene: TRBJ2-1; V gene: TRBV2; CDR3 protein: CASSVLLRYNEQFF; CDR3 DNA: TGTGCCAGCAGTGTTCTATTACGGTACAATGAGCAGTTCTTC
clone size: .; D gene: TRBD2; J gene: TRBJ2-3; V gene: TRBV4-2; CDR3 protein: CASSQDQLAGGRGDTQYF; CDR3 DNA: TGTGCCAGCAGCCAAGACCAACTAGCGGGGGGCAGGGGGGATACGCAGTATTTT
clone size: .; D gene: TRBD1; J gene: TRBJ2-1; V gene: TRBV4-1; CDR3 protein: CASSQPGQGFNEQFF; CDR3 DNA: TGCGCCAGCAGCCAACCGGGACAGGGATTCAATGAGCAGTTCTTC
clone size: .; D gene: TRBD2; J gene: TRBJ2-5; V gene: TRBV2; CDR3 protein: CASGSGGARGETQYF; CDR3 DNA: TGTGCCAGCGGTAGCGGGGGGGCGCGTGGGGAGACCCAGTACTTC
clone size: .; D gene: .; J gene: TRBJ1-5; V gene: TRBV28; CDR3 protein: CAIGGATDQPQHF; CDR3 DNA: TGTGCGATAGGGGGAGCCACTGATCAGCCCCAGCATTTT
clone size: .; D gene: .; J gene: TRBJ1-2; V gene: TRBV5-1; CDR3 protein: CASSLEGAEGYTF; CDR3 DNA: TGCGCCAGCAGCTTGGAAGGGGCGGAGGGCTACACCTTC
clone size: .; D gene: TRBD1; J gene: TRBJ1-2; V gene: TRBV5-6; CDR3 protein: CASRPDRGYGYTF; CDR3 DNA: TGTGCCAGCAGACCAGACAGGGGCTATGGCTACACCTTC
clone size: .; D gene: .; J gene: TRBJ2-5; V gene: TRBV6-1; CDR3 protein: CASNPGAVVETQYF; CDR3 DNA: TGTGCCAGCAACCCAGGGGCCGTAGTCGAGACCCAGTACTTC
clone size: .; D gene: TRBD1; J gene: TRBJ2-7; V gene: TRBV2; CDR3 protein: CASSNRGTEWGEQYF; CDR3 DNA: TGTGCCAGCTCAAACAGGGGGACCGAGTGGGGCGAGCAGTACTTC
clone size: .; D gene: TRBD2; J gene: TRBJ2-3; V gene: TRBV7-2; CDR3 protein: CASSLRGGGGTDTQYF; CDR3 DNA: TGTGCCAGCAGCTTAAGGGGCGGGGGTGGCACAGATACGCAGTATTTT
clone size: .; D gene: .; J gene: TRBJ1-6; V gene: TRBV30; CDR3 protein: CAWSLQGNSPLHF; CDR3 DNA: TGTGCCTGGAGTCTCCAGGGAAATTCACCCCTCCACTTT
clone size: .; D gene: .; J gene: TRBJ2-5; V gene: TRBV30; CDR3 protein: CAWSDRTRETQYF; CDR3 DNA: TGTGCCTGGAGTGACAGGACAAGGGAGACCCAGTACTTC
clone size: .; D gene: TRBD1; J gene: TRBJ1-1; V gene: TRBV15; CDR3 protein: CATSRDQGATEAFF; CDR3 DNA: TGTGCCACCAGCAGAGATCAGGGGGCGACTGAAGCTTTCTTT
clone size: few; D gene: .; J gene: TRBJ1-5; V gene: TRBV5-6; CDR3 protein: CASSLAGGAGNQPQHF; CDR3 DNA: TGTGCCAGCAGCTTGGCGGGAGGGGCCGGTAATCAGCCCCAGCATTTT
clone size: once; D gene: .; J gene: TRBJ1-5; V gene: TRBV9; CDR3 protein: CASSVSRGRSNQPQHF; CDR3 DNA: TGTGCCAGCAGCGTATCGCGGGGAAGGAGCAATCAGCCCCAGCATTTT
clone size: .; D gene: TRBD1; J gene: TRBJ1-2; V gene: TRBV27; CDR3 protein: CATSPLGQGRDYGYTF; CDR3 DNA: TGTGCCACCTCCCCCTTGGGACAGGGGCGAGACTATGGCTACACCTTC
clone size: .; D gene: .; J gene: TRBJ1-1; V gene: TRBV4-1; CDR3 protein: CASSQDQVFSEAFF; CDR3 DNA: TGCGCCAGCAGCCAAGACCAGGTTTTCTCTGAAGCTTTCTTT
clone size: .; D gene: .; J gene: TRBJ1-1; V gene: TRBV28; CDR3 protein: CASSGPGENTEAFF; CDR3 DNA: TGTGCCAGCAGTGGACCAGGGGAAAACACTGAAGCTTTCTTT
clone size: .; D gene: TRBD1; J gene: TRBJ1-5; V gene: TRBV19; CDR3 protein: CASSTGTGYQPQHF; CDR3 DNA: TGTGCCAGTAGTACCGGGACAGGGTATCAGCCCCAGCATTTT
clone size: .; D gene: .; J gene: TRBJ1-2; V gene: TRBV7-9; CDR3 protein: CASSPGYGYTF; CDR3 DNA: TGTGCCAGCAGCCCCGGGTATGGCTACACCTTC
clone size: few; D gene: TRBD1; J gene: TRBJ2-5; V gene: TRBV30; CDR3 protein: CAWSVQGETQYF; CDR3 DNA: TGTGCCTGGAGTGTACAGGGGGAGACCCAGTACTTC